The 14 T cell receptor beta chains below were found in one sample sequenced in a study of T cell responses to AZD1222 COVID-19 vaccine. This table comes from immunoSEQ multiplex PCR, and its TCRdb copy is limited to in-frame clones, with some not included. The repertoire consists of roughly 110,000 clones, with roughly 90% occurring once and the leading ten covering 5.5% to 8.5%. The sample was peripheral blood, taken on day 0 of AZD1222 vaccination. The receptors come from an adult in good health.

This chain links TRBV21-1 with TRBJ2-3; the table assigns TRBD1, which was not confirmed against the DNA. TRBV21-1 is annotated as a pseudogene. This CDR3 contains 20 residues. This chain's CDR3 is CASSKGKGDRKRFSTDTQYF. Written as DNA, the CDR3 is TGTGCCAGCAGCAAAGGAAAGGGGGACAGGAAAAGGTTCAGTACAGATACGCAGTATTTT.

This clone was observed a single time. The chain links TRBV3-1 (or the pseudogene TRBV3-2) to TRBJ1-3; D is possibly TRBD1 (6 bases). V shed 5 bases and J shed 0 bases, with 11 bases lying between them. Per germline, CDR1 LGHDT and CDR2 YNNKEL (reference sequence). This CDR3 has 15 residues. The CDR3 loop is CASSVRDISGNTIYF. The CDR3 coding sequence is TGTGCCAGCAGCGTCCGGGACATCTCTGGAAACACCATATATTTT.

CDR3 sequence (DNA): TGCGCCAGCAGCTTGGGACAGGAGAATGAAAAACTGTTTTTT. This codes for CASSLGQENEKLFF. The chain recombines TRBV5-1 with TRBJ1-4; tentative D call: TRBD1 (6 bases). The V gene lost 0 bases and the J gene lost 5 bases, with 8 bases spanning the gap. Germline values: CDR1 SGHRS, CDR2 YFSETQ. CDR3 length equals 14 residues.

This sequence joins TRBV7-3 and TRBJ2-3; tentative D call: TRBD1 (6 bases). Germline V gene sequence: CDR1 SGHTA, CDR2 FQGTGA. The CDR3 is 14 residues long. Trimming took 6 bases from V and 4 from J, leaving 14 bases between them. DNA for the CDR3: TGTGCCAGCAGTGACAGGATTGGCGCAGATACGCAGTATTTT. This codes for CASSDRIGADTQYF.

This chain joins TRBV28 and TRBJ2-5; D might be TRBD1 or TRBD2, each matching 5 bases. Germline-derived CDR1 and CDR2 are MDHEN and SYDVKM. The CDR3 extends over 13 amino acids. Trimming left V 7 bases short and J 2 bases short, with 11 bases between. The CDR3 is CASTLGEQETQYF. The CDR3, as DNA: TGTGCCAGCACCCTGGGGGAGCAAGAGACCCAGTACTTC.

This sequence joins TRBV6-5 and TRBJ2-7; TRBD1 aligns across 8 bases. Germline V gene sequence: CDR1 MNHEY, CDR2 SVGAGI. J lost 5 bases, V lost 6 bases, and 12 bases had no gene match. This CDR3 contains 15 residues. Here the CDR3 reads CASRPTGGYSHEQYF. CDR3 DNA: TGTGCCAGCAGACCAACAGGGGGGTATTCCCACGAGCAGTACTTC.

The CDR3 nucleotides are TGTGCCAGCTCGTTCGAGCGAACAGGGAATCAGCCCCAGCATTTT. Translation: CASSFERTGNQPQHF. The V call is TRBV18, the J call TRBJ1-5, with D maybe TRBD1 (6 bases). Germline CDR1 reads KGHSH; CDR2 reads LQKENI. The CDR3 contains 15 residues. Trimming cost V 6 bases and J 4 bases, with 16 bases left between them.

V is TRBV19 and J is TRBJ2-1; tentatively, D is TRBD1 or TRBD2 (5 bases each). The length of the CDR3 is 13 residues. CDR1 is LNHDA, CDR2 SQIVND, per germline (reference sequence). V was pared by 7 bases and J by 3 bases, with 10 bases between. The DNA of the CDR3 is TGTGCCAGTACGGGGCGATTCTACAATGAGCAGTTCTTC. It translates to CASTGRFYNEQFF.

J is TRBJ1-3 and V is TRBV30; D is unresolved. The CDR3 runs 14 residues. Trimming took off 4 bases at V and 0 bases at J, with 10 bases between the two ends. CDR1 and CDR2 (germline): GTSNPN, SVGIG (reference sequence). This CDR3 is CAWIRPVSGNTIYF. In nucleotides, the CDR3 is TGTGCCTGGATAAGGCCCGTCTCTGGAAACACCATATATTTT.

The chain couples TRBV19 to TRBJ2-7, with TRBD2 identical over 12 bases. The CDR3 sequence is 16 residues long. Germline CDR1 and CDR2: LNHDA and SQIVND (reference sequence). The junction had 5 bases not matched to a gene; V was cut back by 4 bases and J by 1 base. CDR3 loop: CASSTSGRALSYEQYF. The CDR3 region has the DNA TGTGCCAGTAGTACTAGCGGGAGGGCCTTGTCCTACGAGCAGTACTTC.

V usage is TRBV18 and J usage is TRBJ1-5, with D hard to call. CDR1 and CDR2 (germline): KGHSH, LQKENI. The CDR3 is made up of 15 amino acids. Trimming pared 2 bases from V and 4 bases from J, leaving 12 bases between. This CDR3 reads CASSPVQPPNQPQHF. CDR3 DNA: TGTGCCAGCTCACCAGTACAGCCCCCTAATCAGCCCCAGCATTTT.

The J gene is TRBJ2-1, the V gene TRBV28; TRBD1 or TRBD2 may be the D gene (5 bases each). V lost 3 bases, J lost 6 bases, and 15 bases lay in between. There are 15 residues in the CDR3. The germline V gene encodes CDR1 MDHEN and CDR2 SYDVKM. CDR3 protein: CASSFWGRRGNEQFF. As DNA, the CDR3 is TGTGCCAGCAGTTTTTGGGGGAGAAGGGGCAATGAGCAGTTCTTC.

The chain is built from TRBV5-4 and TRBJ2-3; D is tentatively TRBD1 or TRBD2 (5 bases each). The ends were cut back, 0 bases at V and 2 bases at J, with 13 bases in the middle. The CDR3 is 16 residues long. The germline gives CDR1 SGHNT, CDR2 YYREEE (reference sequence). CDR3 region: CASSLDPEGNTDTQYF. CDR3 nucleotide sequence: TGTGCCAGCAGCTTGGACCCCGAGGGGAACACAGATACGCAGTATTTT.

The chain is built from TRBV5-1 and TRBJ1-2; the D gene is possibly TRBD1 (5 bases). There are 14 residues in the CDR3. With 0 bases removed from V and 2 bases from J, the gap between germline ends came to 8 bases. Germline V gene lookup returns CDR1 SGHRS and CDR2 YFSETQ. The CDR3 nucleotides read TGCGCCAGCAGCTTGGAGTCAGGGAACTATGGCTACACCTTC. Translating gives CASSLESGNYGYTF.